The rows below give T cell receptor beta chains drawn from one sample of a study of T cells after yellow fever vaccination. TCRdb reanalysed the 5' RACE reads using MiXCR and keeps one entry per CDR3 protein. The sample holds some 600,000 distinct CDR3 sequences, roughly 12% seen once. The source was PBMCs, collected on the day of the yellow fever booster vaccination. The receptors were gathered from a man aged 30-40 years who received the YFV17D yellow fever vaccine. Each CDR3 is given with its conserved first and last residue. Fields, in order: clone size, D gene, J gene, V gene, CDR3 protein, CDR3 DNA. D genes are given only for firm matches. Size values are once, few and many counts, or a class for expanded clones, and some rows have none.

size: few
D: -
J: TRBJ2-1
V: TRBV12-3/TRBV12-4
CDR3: CASSSSRIKGRYEQFF
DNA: TGTGCCAGCAGTTCCAGCCGGATAAAGGGGAGGTATGAGCAGTTCTTC

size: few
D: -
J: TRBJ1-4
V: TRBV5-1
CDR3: CASSLGAATNEKLFF
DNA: TGCGCCAGCAGCTTGGGGGCCGCAACTAATGAAAAACTGTTTTTT

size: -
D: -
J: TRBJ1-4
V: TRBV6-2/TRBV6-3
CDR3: CASSYRTGTTNEKLFF
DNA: TGTGCCAGCAGCTATAGGACGGGCACAACTAATGAAAAACTGTTTTTT

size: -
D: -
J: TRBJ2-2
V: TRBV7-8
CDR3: CASSFLPGELFF
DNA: TGTGCCAGCAGCTTTCTGCCCGGGGAGCTGTTTTTT

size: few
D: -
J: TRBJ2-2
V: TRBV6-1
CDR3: CASSEAPGGNSGELFF
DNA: TGTGCCAGCAGTGAAGCGCCAGGGGGGAATTCCGGGGAGCTGTTTTTT

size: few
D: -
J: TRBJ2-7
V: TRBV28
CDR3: CASRSQSPSSYEQYF
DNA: TGTGCCAGCAGATCACAGTCACCCAGCTCCTACGAGCAGTACTTC

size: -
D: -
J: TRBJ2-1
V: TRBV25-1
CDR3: CASSDLTERVYEQFF
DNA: TGTGCCAGCAGTGATCTGACCGAGCGGGTCTATGAGCAGTTCTTC

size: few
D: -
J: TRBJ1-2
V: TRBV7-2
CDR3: CASSLVGPGGYTF
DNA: TGTGCCAGCAGCTTAGTTGGTCCAGGAGGCTACACCTTC

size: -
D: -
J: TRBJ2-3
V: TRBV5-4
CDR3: CASSFLLTDTQYF
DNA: TGTGCCAGCAGCTTCCTTCTCACAGATACGCAGTATTTT

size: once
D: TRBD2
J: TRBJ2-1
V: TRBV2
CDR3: CASKSSVGQVRGDEQFF
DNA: TGTGCCAGCAAATCGTCGGTCGGGCAGGTCCGGGGGGATGAGCAGTTCTTC

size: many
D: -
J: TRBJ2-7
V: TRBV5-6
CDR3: CASRTTVGEQYF
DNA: TGTGCCAGCAGAACAACAGTGGGCGAGCAGTACTTC

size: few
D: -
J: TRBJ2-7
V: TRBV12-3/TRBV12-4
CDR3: CASSSATGVSEQYF
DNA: TGTGCCAGCAGTTCAGCAACAGGCGTCTCCGAGCAGTACTTC

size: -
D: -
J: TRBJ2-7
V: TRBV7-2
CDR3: CASSLGPFEQYF
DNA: TGTGCCAGCAGCTTAGGGCCCTTCGAGCAGTACTTC

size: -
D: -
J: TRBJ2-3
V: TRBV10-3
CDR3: CAISESPGGADTQYF
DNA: TGTGCCATCAGTGAGTCACCGGGCGGTGCAGATACGCAGTATTTT

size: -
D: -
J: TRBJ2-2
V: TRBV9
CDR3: CASSVGPAGGTGELFF
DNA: TGTGCCAGCAGCGTAGGCCCCGCCGGCGGGACCGGGGAGCTGTTTTTT

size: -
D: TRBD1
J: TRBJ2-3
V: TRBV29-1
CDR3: CSVEDPRQGIDTQYF
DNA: TGCAGCGTTGAAGATCCTAGACAGGGGATTGATACGCAGTATTTT

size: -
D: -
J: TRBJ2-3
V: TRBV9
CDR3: CASTLLRRPHPTDTQYF
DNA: TGTGCCAGCACCCTTCTGAGGCGGCCACACCCCACAGATACGCAGTATTTT

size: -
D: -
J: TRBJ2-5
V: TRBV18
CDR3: CASSPAPGAETQYF
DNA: TGTGCCAGCTCACCGGCGCCGGGAGCTGAGACCCAGTACTTC